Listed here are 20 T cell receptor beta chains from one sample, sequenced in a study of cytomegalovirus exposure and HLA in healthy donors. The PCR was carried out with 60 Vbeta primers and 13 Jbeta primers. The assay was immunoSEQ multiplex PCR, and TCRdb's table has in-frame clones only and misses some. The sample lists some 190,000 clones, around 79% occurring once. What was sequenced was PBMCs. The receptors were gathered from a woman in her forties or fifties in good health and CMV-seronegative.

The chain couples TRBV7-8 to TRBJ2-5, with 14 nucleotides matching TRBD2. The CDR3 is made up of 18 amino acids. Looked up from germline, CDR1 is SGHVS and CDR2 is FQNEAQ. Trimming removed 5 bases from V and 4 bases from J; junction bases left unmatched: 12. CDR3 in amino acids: CASSIGTSGSARRETQYF. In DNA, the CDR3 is TGTGCCAGCAGCATTGGGACTAGCGGGAGCGCTCGGCGAGAGACCCAGTACTTC. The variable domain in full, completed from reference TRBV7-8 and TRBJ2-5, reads GAGVSQSPRYKVAKRGQDVALRCDPISGHVSLFWYQQALGQGPEFLTYFQNEAQLDKSGLPSDRFFAERPEGSVSTLKIQRTQQEDSAVYLCASSIGTSGSARRETQYFGPGTRLLVL.

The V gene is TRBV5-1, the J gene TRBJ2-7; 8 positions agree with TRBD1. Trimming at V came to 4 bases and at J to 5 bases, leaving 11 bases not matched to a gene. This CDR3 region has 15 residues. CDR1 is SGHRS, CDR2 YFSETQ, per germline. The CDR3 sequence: CASSRRPDRDHEQYF. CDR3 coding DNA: TGCGCCAGCAGCCGGAGACCGGACAGGGACCACGAGCAGTACTTC.

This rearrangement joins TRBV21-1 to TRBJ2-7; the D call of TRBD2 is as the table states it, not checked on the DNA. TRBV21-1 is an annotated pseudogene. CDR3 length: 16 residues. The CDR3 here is CASSKAPAGTSDEQYF. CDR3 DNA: TGTGCCAGCAGCAAAGCACCCGCTGGGACTAGCGACGAGCAGTACTTC.

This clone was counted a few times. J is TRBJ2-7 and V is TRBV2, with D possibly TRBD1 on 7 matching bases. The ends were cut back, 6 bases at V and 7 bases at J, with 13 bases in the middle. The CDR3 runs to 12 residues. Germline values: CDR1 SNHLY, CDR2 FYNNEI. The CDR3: CASRRDSLEQYF. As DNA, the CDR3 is TGTGCCAGCAGGCGGGACAGCCTTGAGCAGTACTTC.

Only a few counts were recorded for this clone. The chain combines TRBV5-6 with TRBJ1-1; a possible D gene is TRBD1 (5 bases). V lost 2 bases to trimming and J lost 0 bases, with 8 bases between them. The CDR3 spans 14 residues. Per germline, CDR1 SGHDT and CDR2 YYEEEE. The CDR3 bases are TGTGCCAGCAGCTTTGGGGCCATGAACACTGAAGCTTTCTTT. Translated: CASSFGAMNTEAFF.

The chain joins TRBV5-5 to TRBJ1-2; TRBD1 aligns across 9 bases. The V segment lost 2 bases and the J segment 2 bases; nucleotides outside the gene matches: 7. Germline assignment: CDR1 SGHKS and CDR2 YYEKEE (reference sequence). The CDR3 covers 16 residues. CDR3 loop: CASSFILTGGNYGYTF. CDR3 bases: TGTGCCAGCAGCTTTATCCTCACAGGGGGCAACTATGGCTACACCTTC.

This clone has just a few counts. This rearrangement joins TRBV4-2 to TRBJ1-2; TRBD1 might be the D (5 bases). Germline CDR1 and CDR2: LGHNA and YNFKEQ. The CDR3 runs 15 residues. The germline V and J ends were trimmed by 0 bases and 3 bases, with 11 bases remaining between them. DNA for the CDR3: TGTGCCAGCAGCCAAGATGAAGGGGATGACTATGGCTACACCTTC. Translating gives CASSQDEGDDYGYTF.

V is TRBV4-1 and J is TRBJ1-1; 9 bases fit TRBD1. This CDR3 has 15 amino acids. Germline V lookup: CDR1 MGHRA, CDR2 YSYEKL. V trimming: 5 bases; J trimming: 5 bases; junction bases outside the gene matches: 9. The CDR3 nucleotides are TGCGCCAGCAGCACCCACAGGGGGCGGTGGACTGAAGCTTTCTTT. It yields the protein CASSTHRGRWTEAFF.

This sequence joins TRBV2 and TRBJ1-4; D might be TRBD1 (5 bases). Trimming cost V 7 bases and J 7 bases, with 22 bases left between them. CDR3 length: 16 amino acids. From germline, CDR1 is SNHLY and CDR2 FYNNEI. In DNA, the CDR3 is TGTGCCAGCACCAAGGGGTGGACCCCACAAAGTGAAAAACTGTTTTTT. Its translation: CASTKGWTPQSEKLFF.

The chain's CDR3 is CASSLGTSGLRQYF. The CDR3, as DNA: TGTGCCAGCAGTTTAGGGACTAGCGGCTTAAGGCAGTACTTC. The genes are TRBV27 and TRBJ2-7, with 11 bases matching TRBD2. Per the germline V gene, CDR1 is MNHEY and CDR2 is SMNVEV (reference sequence). The trim removed 2 bases at V and 9 bases at J, leaving 6 bases unmatched. The CDR3 extends over 14 amino acids.

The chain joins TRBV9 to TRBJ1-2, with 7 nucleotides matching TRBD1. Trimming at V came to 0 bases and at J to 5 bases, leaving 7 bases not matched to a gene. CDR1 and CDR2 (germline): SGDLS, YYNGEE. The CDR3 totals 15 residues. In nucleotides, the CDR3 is TGTGCCAGCAGCGTAGAGCACAGGGGTTGGTATGGCTACACCTTC. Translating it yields CASSVEHRGWYGYTF.

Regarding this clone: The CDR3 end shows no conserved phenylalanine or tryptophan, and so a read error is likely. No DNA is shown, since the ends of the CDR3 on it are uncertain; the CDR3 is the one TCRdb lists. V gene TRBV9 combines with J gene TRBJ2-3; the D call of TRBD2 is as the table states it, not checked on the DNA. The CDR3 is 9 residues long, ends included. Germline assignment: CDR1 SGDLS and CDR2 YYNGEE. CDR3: CASSVVGGH.

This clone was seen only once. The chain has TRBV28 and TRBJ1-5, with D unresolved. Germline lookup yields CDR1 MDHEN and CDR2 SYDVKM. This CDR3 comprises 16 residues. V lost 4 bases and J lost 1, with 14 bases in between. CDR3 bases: TGTGCCAGCAGTTCCCCGGAGCACGGAAGCAATCAGCCCCAGCATTTT. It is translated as CASSSPEHGSNQPQHF.

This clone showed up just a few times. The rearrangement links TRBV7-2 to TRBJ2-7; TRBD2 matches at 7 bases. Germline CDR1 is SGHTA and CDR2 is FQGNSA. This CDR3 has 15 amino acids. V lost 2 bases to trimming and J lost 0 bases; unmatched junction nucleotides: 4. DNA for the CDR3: TGTGCCAGCAGCTTAAGTCGCGGGAGCTCCTACGAGCAGTACTTC. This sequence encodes CASSLSRGSSYEQYF.

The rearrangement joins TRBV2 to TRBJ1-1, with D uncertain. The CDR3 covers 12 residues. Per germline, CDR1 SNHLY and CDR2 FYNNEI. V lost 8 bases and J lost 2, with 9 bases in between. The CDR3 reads CASVRDNTEAFF. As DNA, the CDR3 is TGTGCCAGCGTACGAGATAACACTGAAGCTTTCTTT. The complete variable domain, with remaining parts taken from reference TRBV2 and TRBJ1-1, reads EPEVTQTPSHQVTQMGQEVILRCVPISNHLYFYWYRQILGQKVEFLVSFYNNEISEKSEIFDDQFSVERPDGSNFTLKIRSTKLEDSAMYFCASVRDNTEAFFGQGTRLTVV.

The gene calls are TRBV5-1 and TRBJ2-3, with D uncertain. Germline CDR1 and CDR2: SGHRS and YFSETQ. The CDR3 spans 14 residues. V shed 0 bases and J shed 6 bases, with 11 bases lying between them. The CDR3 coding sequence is TGCGCCAGCAGCTTGGCCCCAGAAACGGATACGCAGTATTTT. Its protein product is CASSLAPETDTQYF.

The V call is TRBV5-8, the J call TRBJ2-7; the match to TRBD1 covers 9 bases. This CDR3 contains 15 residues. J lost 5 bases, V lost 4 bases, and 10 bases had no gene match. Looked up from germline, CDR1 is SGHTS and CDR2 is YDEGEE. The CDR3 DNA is TGTGCCAGCAGCCCGACCGGGACAGGGCTCCACGAGCAGTACTTC. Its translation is CASSPTGTGLHEQYF.

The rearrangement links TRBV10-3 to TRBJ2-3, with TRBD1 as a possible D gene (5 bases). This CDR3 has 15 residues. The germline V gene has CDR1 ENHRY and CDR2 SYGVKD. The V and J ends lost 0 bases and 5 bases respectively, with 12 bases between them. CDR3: CAISESRQGGDTQYF. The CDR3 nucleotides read TGTGCCATCAGTGAGTCGCGCCAGGGTGGAGATACGCAGTATTTT.

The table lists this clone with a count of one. CDR3 in amino acids: CAISDWDFAYSPLHF. As DNA, the CDR3 is TGTGCCATCAGTGATTGGGACTTCGCTTATTCACCCCTCCACTTT. The genes are TRBV10-3 and TRBJ1-6; D is possibly TRBD1 (5 bases). With 3 bases removed from V and 8 bases from J, the gap between germline ends came to 14 bases. CDR1 is ENHRY and CDR2 is SYGVKD in the germline V gene. The CDR3 sequence is 15 residues long.

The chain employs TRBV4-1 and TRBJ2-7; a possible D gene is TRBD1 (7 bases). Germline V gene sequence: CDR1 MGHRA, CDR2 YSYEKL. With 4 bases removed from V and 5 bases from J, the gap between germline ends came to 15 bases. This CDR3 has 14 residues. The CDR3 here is CASSPRQGGHEQYF. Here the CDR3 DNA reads TGCGCCAGCAGCCCCAGACAGGGAGGCCACGAGCAGTACTTC.